The clone carrying this T cell receptor (beta chain) was counted only a few times. Assay: immunoSEQ multiplex PCR; the TCRdb copy retains only in-frame clones and omits some. Among some 8,200 clones, around three fifths were seen once, and the ten largest hold over 9.5%. Noted time point: second of two post-therapy site-matched biopsies about two months apart. The data were obtained in a study of T cells in tumors after PD-1 blockade. CDR1 is SGHKS, CDR2 YYEKEE, per germline (reference sequence). V lost 4 bases and J lost 6; bases outside the gene matches: 7. This CDR3 contains 15 residues. This specimen consisted of tumor tissue, obtained after anti-PD-1 treatment. The J gene is TRBJ1-4, the V gene TRBV5-5; the match to TRBD1 covers 9 bases. This sequence was found in a human donor with basal cell carcinoma. The CDR3 reads CASSRNRGRDEKLFF. CDR3 coding DNA: TGTGCCAGCAGCCGCAACAGGGGGCGCGATGAAAAACTGTTTTTT.